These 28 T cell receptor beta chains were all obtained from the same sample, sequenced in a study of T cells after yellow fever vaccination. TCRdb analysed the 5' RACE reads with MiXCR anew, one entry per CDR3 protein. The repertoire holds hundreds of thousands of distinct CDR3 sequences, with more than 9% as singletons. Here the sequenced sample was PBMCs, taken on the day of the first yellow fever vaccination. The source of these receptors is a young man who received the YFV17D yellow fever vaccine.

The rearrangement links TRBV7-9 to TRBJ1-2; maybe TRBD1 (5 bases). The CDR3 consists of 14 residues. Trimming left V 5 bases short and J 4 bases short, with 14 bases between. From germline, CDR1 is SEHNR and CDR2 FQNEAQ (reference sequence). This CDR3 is CASSPGGEIYGYTF. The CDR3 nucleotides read TGTGCCAGCAGCCCCGGAGGGGAGATCTATGGCTACACCTTC.

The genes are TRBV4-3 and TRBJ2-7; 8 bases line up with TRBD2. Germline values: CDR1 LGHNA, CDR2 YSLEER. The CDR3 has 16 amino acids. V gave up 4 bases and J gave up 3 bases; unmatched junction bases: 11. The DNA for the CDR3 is TGCGCCAGCAGCCCCACGGGGGCGGGGGGCATCTACGAGCAGTACGTC. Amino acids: CASSPTGAGGIYEQYV.

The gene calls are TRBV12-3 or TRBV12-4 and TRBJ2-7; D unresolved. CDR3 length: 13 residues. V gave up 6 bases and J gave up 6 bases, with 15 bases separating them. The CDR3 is CASSFGDVGEQYV. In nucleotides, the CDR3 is TGTGCCAGCAGCTTTGGGGATGTTGGCGAGCAGTACGTC.

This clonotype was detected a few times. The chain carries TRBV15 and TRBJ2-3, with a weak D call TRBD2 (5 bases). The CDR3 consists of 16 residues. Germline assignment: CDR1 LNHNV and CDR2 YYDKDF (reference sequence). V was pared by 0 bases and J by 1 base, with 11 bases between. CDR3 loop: CATSRDPGVGTDTQYF. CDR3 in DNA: TGTGCCACCAGCAGAGACCCCGGGGTAGGCACAGATACGCAGTATTTT.

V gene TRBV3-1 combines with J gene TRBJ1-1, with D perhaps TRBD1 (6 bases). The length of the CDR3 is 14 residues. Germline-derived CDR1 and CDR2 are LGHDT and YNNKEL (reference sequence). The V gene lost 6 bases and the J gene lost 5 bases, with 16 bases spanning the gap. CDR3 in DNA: TGTGCCAGCAGACAGGGTGGAGGATGGACTGAAGCTTTCTTT. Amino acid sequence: CASRQGGGWTEAFF. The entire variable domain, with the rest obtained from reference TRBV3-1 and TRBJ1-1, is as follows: DTAVSQTPKYLVTQMGNDKSIKCEQNLGHDTMYWYKQDSKKFLKIMFSYNNKELIINETVPNRFSPKSPDKAHLNLHINSLELGDSAVYFCASRQGGGWTEAFFGQGTRLTVV.

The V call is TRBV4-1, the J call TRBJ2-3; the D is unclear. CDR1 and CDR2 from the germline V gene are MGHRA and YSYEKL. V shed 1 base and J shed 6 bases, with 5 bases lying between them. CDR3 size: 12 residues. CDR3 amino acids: CASSQGWDTQYF. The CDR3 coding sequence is TGCGCCAGCAGCCAAGGATGGGATACGCAGTATTTT.

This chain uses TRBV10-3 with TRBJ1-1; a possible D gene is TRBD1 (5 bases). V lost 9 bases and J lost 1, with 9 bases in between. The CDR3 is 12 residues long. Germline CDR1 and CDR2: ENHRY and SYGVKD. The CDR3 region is CAMGEGNTEAFF. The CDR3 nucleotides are TGTGCCATGGGGGAGGGGAACACTGAAGCTTTCTTT.

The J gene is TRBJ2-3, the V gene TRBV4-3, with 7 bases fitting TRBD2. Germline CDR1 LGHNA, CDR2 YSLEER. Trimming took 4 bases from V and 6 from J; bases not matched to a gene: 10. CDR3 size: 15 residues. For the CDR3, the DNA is TGCGCCAGCAGCCGACGGACTAGTTGGGAGGATACGCAGTATTTT. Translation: CASSRRTSWEDTQYF.

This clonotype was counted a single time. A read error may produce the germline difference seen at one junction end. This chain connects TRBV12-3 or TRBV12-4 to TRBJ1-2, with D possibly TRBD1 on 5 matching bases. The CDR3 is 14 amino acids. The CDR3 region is CASSFRDGDYGFTF. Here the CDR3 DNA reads TGTGCCAGCAGTTTTAGGGACGGCGACTATGGCTTCACCTTC.

The DNA of the CDR3 is TGCAGTGCTACAGGGGGCCCCCAAGAGACCCAGTACTTC. Residues: CSATGGPQETQYF. V is TRBV20-1 and J is TRBJ2-5; 8 bases line up with TRBD1. The CDR3 covers 13 residues. V dropped 4 bases and J dropped 1; count of bases not matched to a gene: 2. The V gene's germline CDR1 is DFQATT and CDR2 SNEGSKA (reference sequence).

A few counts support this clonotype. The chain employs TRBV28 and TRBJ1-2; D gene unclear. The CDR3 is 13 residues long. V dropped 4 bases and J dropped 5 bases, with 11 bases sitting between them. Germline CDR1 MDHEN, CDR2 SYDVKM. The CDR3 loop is CASSWTAVYGYTF. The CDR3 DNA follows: TGTGCCAGCAGTTGGACGGCGGTTTATGGCTACACCTTC.

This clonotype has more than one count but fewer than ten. The CDR3 here is CASSSRGEPQYF. Here the CDR3 DNA reads TGTGCCAGCAGCTCCCGCGGGGAGCCTCAATACTTC. This chain links TRBV7-2 with TRBJ2-5; perhaps TRBD2 as D (6 bases). Trimming removed 4 bases from V and 14 bases from J, with 17 bases in between. The CDR3 length is 12 residues. From germline, CDR1 is SGHTA and CDR2 FQGNSA.

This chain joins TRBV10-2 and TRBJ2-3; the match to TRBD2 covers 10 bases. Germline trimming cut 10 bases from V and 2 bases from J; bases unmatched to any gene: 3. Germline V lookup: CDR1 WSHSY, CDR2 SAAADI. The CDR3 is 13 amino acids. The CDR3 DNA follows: TGCGCCACTCTAGCGGGGGCCACAGATACGCAGTATTTT. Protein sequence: CATLAGATDTQYF.

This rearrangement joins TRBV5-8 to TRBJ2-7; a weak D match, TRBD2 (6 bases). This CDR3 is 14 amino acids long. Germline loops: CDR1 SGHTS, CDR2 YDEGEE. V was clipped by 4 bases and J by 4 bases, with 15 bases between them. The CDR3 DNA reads TGTGCCAGCAGCCTAGAGCGGGCCGATTACGAGCAGTACTTC. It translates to CASSLERADYEQYF.

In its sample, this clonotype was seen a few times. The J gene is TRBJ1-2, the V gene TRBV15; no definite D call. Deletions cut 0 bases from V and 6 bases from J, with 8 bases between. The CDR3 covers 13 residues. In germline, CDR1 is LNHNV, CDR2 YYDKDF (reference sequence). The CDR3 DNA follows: TGTGCCACCAGCAGAGATGTCGAGAATGGCTACACCTTC. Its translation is CATSRDVENGYTF.

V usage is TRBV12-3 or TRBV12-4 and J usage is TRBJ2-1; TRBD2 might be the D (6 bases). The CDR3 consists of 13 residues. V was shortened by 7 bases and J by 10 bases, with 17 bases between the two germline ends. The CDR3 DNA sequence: TGTGCCAGCAAAGCCCCGGGGGACTGGGAGCAGTTCTTC. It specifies CASKAPGDWEQFF.

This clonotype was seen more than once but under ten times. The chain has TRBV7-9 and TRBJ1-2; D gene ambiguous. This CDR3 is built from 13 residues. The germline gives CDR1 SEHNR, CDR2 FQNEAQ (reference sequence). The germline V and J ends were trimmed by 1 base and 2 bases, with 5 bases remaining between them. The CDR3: CASSLDTNYGYTF. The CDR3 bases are TGTGCCAGCAGCTTAGACACGAACTATGGCTACACCTTC.

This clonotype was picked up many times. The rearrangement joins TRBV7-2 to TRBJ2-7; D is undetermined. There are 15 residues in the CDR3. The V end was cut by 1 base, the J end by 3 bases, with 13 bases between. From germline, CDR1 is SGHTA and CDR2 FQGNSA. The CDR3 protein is CASSLDPGLNYEQYF. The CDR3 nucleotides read TGTGCCAGCAGCTTAGATCCGGGCTTGAACTACGAGCAGTACTTC.

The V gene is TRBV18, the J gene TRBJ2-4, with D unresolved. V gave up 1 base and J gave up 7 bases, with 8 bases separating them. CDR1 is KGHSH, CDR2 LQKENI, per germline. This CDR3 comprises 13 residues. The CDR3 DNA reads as TGTGCCAGCTCACCACTAGAAGGGAACATTCAGTACTTC. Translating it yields CASSPLEGNIQYF.

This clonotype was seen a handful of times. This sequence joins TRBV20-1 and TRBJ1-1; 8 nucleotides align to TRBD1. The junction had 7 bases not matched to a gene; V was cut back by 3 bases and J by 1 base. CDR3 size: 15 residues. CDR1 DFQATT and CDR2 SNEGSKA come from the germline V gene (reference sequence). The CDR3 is CSASQVDRANTEAFF. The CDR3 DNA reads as TGCAGTGCTAGTCAGGTGGACAGGGCGAACACTGAAGCTTTCTTT.

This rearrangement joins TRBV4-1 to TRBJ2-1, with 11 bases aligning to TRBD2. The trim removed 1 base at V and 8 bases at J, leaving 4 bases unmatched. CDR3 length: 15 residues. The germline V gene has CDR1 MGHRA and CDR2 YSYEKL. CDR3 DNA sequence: TGCGCCAGCAGCCAAGTAGCGGGGGGGCCTTATGAGCAGTTCTTC. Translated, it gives CASSQVAGGPYEQFF.

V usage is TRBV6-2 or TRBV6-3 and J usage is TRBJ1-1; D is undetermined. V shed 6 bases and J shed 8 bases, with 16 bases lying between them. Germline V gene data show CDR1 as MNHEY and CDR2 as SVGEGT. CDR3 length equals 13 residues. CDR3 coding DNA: TGTGCCAGCAGCCAAACCCAACGTACCGAAGCTTTCTTT. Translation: CASSQTQRTEAFF.

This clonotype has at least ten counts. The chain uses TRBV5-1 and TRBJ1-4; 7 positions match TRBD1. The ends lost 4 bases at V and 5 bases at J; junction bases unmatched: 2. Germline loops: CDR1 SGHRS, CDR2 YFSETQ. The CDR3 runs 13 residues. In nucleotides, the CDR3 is TGCGCCAGCAGCCTACAGGGGAATGAAAAACTGTTTTTT. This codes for CASSLQGNEKLFF.

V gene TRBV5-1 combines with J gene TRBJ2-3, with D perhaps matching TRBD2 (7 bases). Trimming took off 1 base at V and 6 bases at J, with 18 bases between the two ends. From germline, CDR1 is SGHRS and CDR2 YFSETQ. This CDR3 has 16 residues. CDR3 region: CASSLLAGAGMDTQYF. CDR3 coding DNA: TGCGCCAGCAGCTTGTTGGCGGGGGCGGGAATGGATACGCAGTATTTT.

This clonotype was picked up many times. CDR3 nucleotide sequence: TGTGCCAGCAGCTTCACTAGCGGGGTCACCGGGGAGCTGTTTTTT. Translated, it gives CASSFTSGVTGELFF. This chain connects TRBV7-2 to TRBJ2-2; 10 positions match TRBD2. Germline V gene sequence: CDR1 SGHTA, CDR2 FQGNSA. V was pared by 3 bases and J by 4 bases, with 2 bases of the junction left unmatched. The CDR3 loop spans 15 amino acids.

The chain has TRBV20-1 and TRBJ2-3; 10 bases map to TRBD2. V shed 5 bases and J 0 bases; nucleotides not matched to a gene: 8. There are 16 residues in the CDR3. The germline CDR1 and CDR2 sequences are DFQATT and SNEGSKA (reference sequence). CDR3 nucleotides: TGCAGTGCTTCCGGACTAGCGGAAGACAGCACAGATACGCAGTATTTT. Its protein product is CSASGLAEDSTDTQYF.

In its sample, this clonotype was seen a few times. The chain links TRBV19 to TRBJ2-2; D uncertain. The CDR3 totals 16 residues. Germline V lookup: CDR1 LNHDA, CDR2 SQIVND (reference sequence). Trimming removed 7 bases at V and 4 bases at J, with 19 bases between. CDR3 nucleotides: TGTGCCAGTAAAGAAGAATGGTCGGACCTCACCGGGGAGCTGTTTTTT. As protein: CASKEEWSDLTGELFF.

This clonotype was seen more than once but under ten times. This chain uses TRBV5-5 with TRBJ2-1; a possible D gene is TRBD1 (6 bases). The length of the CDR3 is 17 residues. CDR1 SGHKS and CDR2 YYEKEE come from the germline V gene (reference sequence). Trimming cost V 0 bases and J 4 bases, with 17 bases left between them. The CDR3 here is CASSLAEAGVQYNEQFF. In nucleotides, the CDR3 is TGTGCCAGCAGCTTGGCCGAGGCAGGGGTGCAGTACAATGAGCAGTTCTTC.